The entry below describes one T cell receptor beta chain. Which antigen it targets is not known. Per-base qualities were not stored, and no clone one base away is much larger. Taken from cysteine to phenylalanine, the CDR3 has 16 residues. CDR3 DNA is the only sequence kept; it has 48 bases, read in frame from the first base. The junction shows trimming of 2 bases on V and 0 bases on J, and the gene matches do not reach 4 bases of it. CDR1 LNHNV and CDR2 YYDKDF were looked up in the germline V gene (reference sequence). The data were obtained in a study of T cells after yellow fever vaccination (dated by TCRdb to the late 2010s). At the level of the whole study: Libraries from fractions with low cell numbers were prepared with the SMART-Seq v4 Ultra Low Input RNA kit. Two healthy male donors made up the cohort, one aged 18 to 30 years and the other aged 30 to 40 years. Blood was collected at multiple timepoints before and after primary and secondary immunization, and bulk PBMC replicates and cell subsets were isolated. Bulk TCR alpha and beta repertoires were sequenced longitudinally to track T-cell clones before and after primary and booster YFV17D yellow fever vaccination. Findings and caveats that apply to the study as a whole: Computational filtering was needed because FACS-sorted repertoires could contain abundant contaminating clonotypes from the bulk population. A small share of clonotypes occurred in both CD4 and CD8 compartments, likely arising from convergent recombination. Compared with the primary T-cell response, the secondary T-cell response was weaker but faster, peaking on day 5 rather than day 15. Only a couple of donors were included in the study, so the extent to which the findings can be generalized is limited. Most clones expanded after primary vaccination (around 96% of CD4 and roughly 90% of CD8) were re-detected after the booster, suggesting that broad memory maintenance occurred.

The sample's treatment or condition label, decoded: live attenuated yellow fever vaccine strain. At each blood-draw timepoint, two biological replicates of bulk PBMCs were collected. PBMCs were isolated from peripheral blood using a standard Ficoll-Paque protocol. RNA was extracted with TriZol from bulk PBMCs, CD4 and CD8 fractions, and dextramer-positive and dextramer-negative fractions. The run used an Illumina NovaSeq 6000. TCR cDNA was synthesized by 5'RACE template switching, which introduced a universal primer site and unique molecular identifiers. Priming of cDNA synthesis was performed from both the TCR alpha and TCR beta constant segments. Two PCR steps were used to amplify libraries, with sample barcodes and sequencing adapters being added in the second step. Sequencing of libraries was performed on Illumina HiSeq 2500 (2x100 bp) or NovaSeq (2x150 bp). As for how the authors treated the data: MIGEC handled demultiplexing of reads and collapsing into UMI consensus sequences, while MiXCR performed V(D)J alignment. Vaccine-responding clonotypes were defined with edgeR using replicate PBMC samples, requiring FDR below 0.01 and a log2 fold change above 5 up to day 15. Each bulk clonotype was labeled CD4 or CD8 based on which sequenced repertoire, CD4 or CD8, contained the clonotype at higher abundance. TCRdb reprocessing: public reads trimmed at Q25 with fastp, clones called with MiXCR, in-frame beta chains kept. Each entry is one CDR3 protein sequence, shown with its most common DNA and genes. These V and J calls derive from TCRdb rather than the authors' analysis. The sample table contains about 340,000 distinct CDR3 sequences; only one count was recorded for 3% to 4.5% of them. Roughly 24% of the sample rests with the top ten.

The receptor chain draws on TRBV15 and TRBJ1-3; 7 bases in between match TRBD1. The source material was PBMCs, sampled 5 days after the yellow fever booster vaccination. The TCR originated in a man between 18 and 35 years old who received the YFV17D yellow fever vaccine. The encoded CDR3 is CATSRKGQLSGNTIYF. In nucleotides, the sequence is TGTGCCACCAGCAGAAAGGGACAGCTCTCTGGAAACACCATATATTTT.